A single sample is the source of the 8 T cell receptor beta chains below, sequenced in a study of T cell repertoires in cytomegalovirus infection. MiXCR, run by TCRdb on the reads, gives a single entry per CDR3 protein. The sample has about 440,000 distinct CDR3 sequences, about 33% seen once. Sequences were obtained from PBMCs. These receptors were taken from a human donor in good health (CMV status not recorded). Some clones in this sample may be carry-over from other donors' samples.

This clonotype has just a few counts. V is TRBV29-1 and J is TRBJ2-7; D is possibly TRBD1 (7 bases). V lost 4 bases, J lost 4 bases, and 11 bases lay in between. This CDR3 is built from 12 residues. Germline loops: CDR1 SQVTM, CDR2 ANQGSEA. The CDR3 reads CSVAAGGYEQYF. CDR3 nucleotides: TGCAGCGTTGCCGCAGGGGGGTACGAGCAGTACTTC.

The chain joins TRBV20-1 to TRBJ1-6, with 10 bases that match TRBD1. Germline assignment: CDR1 DFQATT and CDR2 SNEGSKA (reference sequence). The J segment lost 4 bases and the V segment lost 5 bases, leaving 5 bases of the junction unmatched. This CDR3 contains 15 residues. The CDR3 nucleotides read TGCAGTGCTTACGGGACAGGGGAGTATAATTCACCCCTCCACTTT. As protein: CSAYGTGEYNSPLHF.

A few counts support this clonotype. The chain recombines TRBV19 with TRBJ1-5; TRBD1 might be the D (5 bases). V gave up 3 bases and J gave up 0 bases, with 15 bases separating them. This CDR3 comprises 17 residues. Germline CDR1 LNHDA, CDR2 SQIVND (reference sequence). CDR3 coding DNA: TGTGCCAGTAGTATGGGTTCGGGACCCGATAGCAATCAGCCCCAGCATTTT. Translating it yields CASSMGSGPDSNQPQHF.

The J gene is TRBJ2-2, the V gene TRBV7-2, with D hard to call. V lost 5 bases and J lost 1, with 8 bases in between. The CDR3 has 14 amino acids. Germline V gene lookup returns CDR1 SGHTA and CDR2 FQGNSA. The CDR3 DNA follows: TGTGCCAGCAGCAAGTTCGGGAACACCGGGGAGCTGTTTTTT. Translated: CASSKFGNTGELFF.

V and J are TRBV18 and TRBJ1-1; D uncertain. The V gene's germline CDR1 is KGHSH and CDR2 LQKENI. V lost 3 bases, J lost 0 bases, and 11 bases lay in between. This CDR3 is 15 amino acids long. The CDR3, as DNA: TGTGCCAGCTCACCCCGGAGGGCTATGAACACTGAAGCTTTCTTT. Protein: CASSPRRAMNTEAFF.

This clonotype was observed a handful of times. The chain has TRBV7-2 and TRBJ2-7; 9 nucleotides align to TRBD2. Losses at the gene ends were 1 base for V and 2 bases for J; bases not matched to a gene: 12. Germline V gene sequence: CDR1 SGHTA, CDR2 FQGNSA. There are 18 residues in the CDR3. Here the CDR3 reads CASSLVVGLAGSTYEQYF. The CDR3 DNA sequence: TGTGCCAGCAGCTTAGTGGTGGGGCTAGCGGGGAGCACCTACGAGCAGTACTTC.

This clonotype has more than one count but fewer than ten. V and J are TRBV6-6 and TRBJ1-3, with D perhaps matching TRBD1 (6 bases). The germline V gene encodes CDR1 MNHNY and CDR2 SVGAGI (reference sequence). The CDR3 is made up of 13 amino acids. Here the CDR3 reads CGARGGSGNTIYF. CDR3 bases: TGTGGAGCGAGGGGGGGGAGTGGAAACACCATATATTTT.

This clonotype was seen a few times. The rearrangement joins TRBV27 to TRBJ2-4; 8 bases are shared with TRBD1. The CDR3 runs 11 residues. J was trimmed by 13 bases and V by 6 bases; bases with no gene match: 5. Germline V CDR1 and CDR2: MNHEY, SMNVEV (reference sequence). For the CDR3, the DNA is TGTGCCAGCAGCCGGGGACAGGAGCAGTACTTC. Translated: CASSRGQEQYF.